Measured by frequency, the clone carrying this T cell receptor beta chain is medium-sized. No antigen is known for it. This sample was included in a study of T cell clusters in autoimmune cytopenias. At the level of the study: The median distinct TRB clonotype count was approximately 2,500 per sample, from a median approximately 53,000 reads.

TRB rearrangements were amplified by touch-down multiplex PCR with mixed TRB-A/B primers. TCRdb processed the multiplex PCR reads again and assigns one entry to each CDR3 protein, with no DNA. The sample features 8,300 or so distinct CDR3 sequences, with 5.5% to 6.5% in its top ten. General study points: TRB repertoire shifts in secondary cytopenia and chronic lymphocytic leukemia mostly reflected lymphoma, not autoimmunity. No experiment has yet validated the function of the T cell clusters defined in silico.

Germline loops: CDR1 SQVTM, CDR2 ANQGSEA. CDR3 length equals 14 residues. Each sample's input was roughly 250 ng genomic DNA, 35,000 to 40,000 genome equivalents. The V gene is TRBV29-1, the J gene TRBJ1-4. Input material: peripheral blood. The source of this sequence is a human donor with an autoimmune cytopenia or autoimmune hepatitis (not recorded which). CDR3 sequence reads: CSVGTLGVGEKLFF.